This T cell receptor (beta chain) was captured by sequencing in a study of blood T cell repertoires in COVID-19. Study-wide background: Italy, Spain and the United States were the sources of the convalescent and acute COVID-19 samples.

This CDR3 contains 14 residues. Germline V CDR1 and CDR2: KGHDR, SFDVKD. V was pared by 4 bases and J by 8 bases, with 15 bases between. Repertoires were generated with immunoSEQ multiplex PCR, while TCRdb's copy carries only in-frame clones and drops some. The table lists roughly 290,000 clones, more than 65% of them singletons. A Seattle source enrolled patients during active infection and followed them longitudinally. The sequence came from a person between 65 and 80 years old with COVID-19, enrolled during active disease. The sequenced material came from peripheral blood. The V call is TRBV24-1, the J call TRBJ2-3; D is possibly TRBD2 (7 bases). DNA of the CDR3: TGTGCCACCAGTGACCGGACCCGGGGGGCTACGCAGTATTTT. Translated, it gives CATSDRTRGATQYF.